This is a list of T cell receptor beta chains from one sample in a study of T cell repertoires in aging, cancer and after chemotherapy. TCRdb called the multiplex PCR reads again in MiXCR, with one record for every CDR3 protein. The table includes approximately 9,700 distinct CDR3 sequences, 20% to 30% detected once. The sequencing input was blood. The receptors originated from a human donor in good health. Both conserved end residues are part of each CDR3. The D gene is left open where the match is weak. Clone size is shown for a subset of rows, as once, few, many or a class of expanded clone.

abundance: .
j_gene: TRBJ2-1
v_gene: TRBV27
d_gene: .
CDR3nt: TGTGCCAGCACCTTTAGCGGAGACCCCTACAATGAGCAGTTCTTC
CDR3aa: CASTFSGDPYNEQFF

abundance: few
j_gene: TRBJ1-5
v_gene: TRBV7-2
d_gene: .
CDR3nt: TGTGCCAGCAGCGGCAGGGGTAGTCAGCCCCAGCATTTT
CDR3aa: CASSGRGSQPQHF

abundance: .
j_gene: TRBJ2-3
v_gene: TRBV4-1
d_gene: .
CDR3nt: TGCGCCAGCAGCCCCCTAAGGAAGGGACTCCTCACAGATACGCAGTATTTT
CDR3aa: CASSPLRKGLLTDTQYF

abundance: medium-sized
j_gene: TRBJ1-1
v_gene: TRBV12-3/TRBV12-4
d_gene: .
CDR3nt: TGTGCCAGCTCCCAGGCCGGGGGGAGGGCTGAAGCTTTCTTT
CDR3aa: CASSQAGGRAEAFF

abundance: .
j_gene: TRBJ2-1
v_gene: TRBV30
d_gene: TRBD2
CDR3nt: TGTGCCTGGAGTGTTGGTAGCGGGCACATGGGGTTAAATGAGCAGTTCTTC
CDR3aa: CAWSVGSGHMGLNEQFF

abundance: .
j_gene: TRBJ2-1
v_gene: TRBV4-1
d_gene: TRBD2
CDR3nt: TGCGCCAGCAGCCAAGATCCTAGCGGGGGGTACAATGAGCAGTTCTTC
CDR3aa: CASSQDPSGGYNEQFF

abundance: .
j_gene: TRBJ2-2
v_gene: TRBV20-1
d_gene: TRBD2
CDR3nt: TGCAGTGCTAGTAGCGGGAGGACGAACACCGGGGAGCTGTTTTTT
CDR3aa: CSASSGRTNTGELFF

abundance: medium-sized
j_gene: TRBJ1-1
v_gene: TRBV19
d_gene: .
CDR3nt: TGTGCCAGTAGATCAGGGGAGAACACTGAAGCTTTCTTT
CDR3aa: CASRSGENTEAFF

abundance: medium-sized
j_gene: TRBJ2-7
v_gene: TRBV30
d_gene: .
CDR3nt: TGTGCCGGAGGTGGGTTGGGCGACGAGCAGTACTTC
CDR3aa: CAGGGLGDEQYF

abundance: .
j_gene: TRBJ2-2
v_gene: TRBV5-4
d_gene: .
CDR3nt: TGTGCCAGCATAGACACCTCCGGGGAGCTGTTTTTT
CDR3aa: CASIDTSGELFF

abundance: .
j_gene: TRBJ2-2
v_gene: TRBV5-4
d_gene: .
CDR3nt: TGTGCCAGCAGGCCCACTCAGGGCTCGGCCGGGGAGCTGTTTTTT
CDR3aa: CASRPTQGSAGELFF

abundance: .
j_gene: TRBJ2-2
v_gene: TRBV7-6
d_gene: TRBD2
CDR3nt: TGTGCCAGCAGCCCAAGTCGGGGCGGGAGGGCCGATACCGGGGAGCTGTTTTTT
CDR3aa: CASSPSRGGRADTGELFF

abundance: .
j_gene: TRBJ2-7
v_gene: TRBV28
d_gene: .
CDR3nt: TGTGCCAGCAGTTTCCTACAGCCCTACGAGCAGTACTTC
CDR3aa: CASSFLQPYEQYF

abundance: .
j_gene: TRBJ1-5
v_gene: TRBV5-1
d_gene: .
CDR3nt: TGCGCCAGCAGCTTGACGGGAGCCCCCAATCAGCCCCAGCATTTT
CDR3aa: CASSLTGAPNQPQHF

abundance: .
j_gene: TRBJ2-1
v_gene: TRBV19
d_gene: .
CDR3nt: TGTGCCAGTAGTACGACCTCCAACAGTTACAATGAGCAGTTCTTC
CDR3aa: CASSTTSNSYNEQFF

abundance: .
j_gene: TRBJ2-3
v_gene: TRBV5-1
d_gene: .
CDR3nt: TGCGCCAGCAGCTTGGGGCAGGGACCTAGAGATACGCAGTATTTT
CDR3aa: CASSLGQGPRDTQYF

abundance: .
j_gene: TRBJ1-2
v_gene: TRBV24-1
d_gene: .
CDR3nt: TGTGCCACCAGTGATTTGCAGGGGTACGGCTACACCTTC
CDR3aa: CATSDLQGYGYTF

abundance: few
j_gene: TRBJ1-5
v_gene: TRBV6-1
d_gene: .
CDR3nt: TGTGCCAGCAGTGAAGGAGGGGAGAATCAGCCCCAGCATTTT
CDR3aa: CASSEGGENQPQHF

abundance: .
j_gene: TRBJ2-7
v_gene: TRBV5-1
d_gene: .
CDR3nt: TGCGCCAGCAGCTTGGACCGCCGGGGGTTCTCCTACGAGCAGTACTTC
CDR3aa: CASSLDRRGFSYEQYF

abundance: .
j_gene: TRBJ2-7
v_gene: TRBV11-1
d_gene: .
CDR3nt: TGTGCCAGCAGCTTAGAGTTGTGGGAAACTGGGCCCGAGCAGTACTTC
CDR3aa: CASSLELWETGPEQYF

abundance: .
j_gene: TRBJ1-2
v_gene: TRBV5-1
d_gene: .
CDR3nt: TGCGCCAGCAGCTTGGGGCAGAACTATGGCTACACCTTC
CDR3aa: CASSLGQNYGYTF

abundance: medium-sized
j_gene: TRBJ2-7
v_gene: TRBV7-9
d_gene: .
CDR3nt: TGTGCCAGCAGCTTATCGGAGCTAGGAGAGTACTTC
CDR3aa: CASSLSELGEYF

abundance: .
j_gene: TRBJ1-4
v_gene: TRBV4-1
d_gene: .
CDR3nt: TGCGCCAGCAGCCAAGCCCCGGGGACGGGATGGGAAAAACTGTTTTTT
CDR3aa: CASSQAPGTGWEKLFF

abundance: .
j_gene: TRBJ2-7
v_gene: TRBV5-4
d_gene: TRBD1
CDR3nt: TGTGCCAGCAGCGTCGGACAGGGAGTGGACGCGTACTTC
CDR3aa: CASSVGQGVDAYF

abundance: .
j_gene: TRBJ1-3
v_gene: TRBV28
d_gene: .
CDR3nt: TGTGCCAGCAGTTTCGACCCCTCGGCCGCGGGGGGAAACACCATATATTTT
CDR3aa: CASSFDPSAAGGNTIYF

abundance: medium-sized
j_gene: TRBJ1-4
v_gene: TRBV19
d_gene: .
CDR3nt: TGTGCCAGTAGGACCACATGGACTAATGAAAAACTGTTTTTT
CDR3aa: CASRTTWTNEKLFF

abundance: few
j_gene: TRBJ2-6
v_gene: TRBV10-3
d_gene: TRBD1
CDR3nt: TGTGCCATCAGTGCCACAGGGGACTCTGGGGCCAACGTCCTGACTTTC
CDR3aa: CAISATGDSGANVLTF

abundance: .
j_gene: TRBJ2-1
v_gene: TRBV11-2
d_gene: TRBD2
CDR3nt: TGTGCCAGCAGCTTAGGACGGGGGGGCTCTTTGGTTTCATACAATGAGCAGTTCTTC
CDR3aa: CASSLGRGGSLVSYNEQFF

abundance: .
j_gene: TRBJ1-2
v_gene: TRBV27
d_gene: .
CDR3nt: TGTGCCAGCAGATCTCACAGCGGACCCTATGGCTACACCTTC
CDR3aa: CASRSHSGPYGYTF

abundance: few
j_gene: TRBJ2-1
v_gene: TRBV7-9
d_gene: .
CDR3nt: TGTGCCAGCAGCTTAGGGACAGTGTCACCCAATGAGCAGTTCTTC
CDR3aa: CASSLGTVSPNEQFF

abundance: medium-sized
j_gene: TRBJ2-3
v_gene: TRBV6-1
d_gene: .
CDR3nt: TGTGCCAGCAGTGCCGCTGAGGGGGGGACAAGCACAGATACGCAGTATTTT
CDR3aa: CASSAAEGGTSTDTQYF